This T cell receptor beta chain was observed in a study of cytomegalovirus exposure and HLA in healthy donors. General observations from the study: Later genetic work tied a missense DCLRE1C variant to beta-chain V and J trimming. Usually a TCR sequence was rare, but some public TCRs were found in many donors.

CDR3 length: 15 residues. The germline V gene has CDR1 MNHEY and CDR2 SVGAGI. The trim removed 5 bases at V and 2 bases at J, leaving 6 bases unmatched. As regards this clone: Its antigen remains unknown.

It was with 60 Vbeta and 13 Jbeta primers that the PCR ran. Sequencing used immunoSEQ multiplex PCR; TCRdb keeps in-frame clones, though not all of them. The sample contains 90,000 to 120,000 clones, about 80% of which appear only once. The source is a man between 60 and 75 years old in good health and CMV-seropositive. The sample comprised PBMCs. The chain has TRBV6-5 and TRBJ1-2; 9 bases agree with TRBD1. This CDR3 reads CASSPQGAVNYGYTF. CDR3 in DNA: TGTGCCAGCAGTCCACAGGGGGCGGTGAACTATGGCTACACCTTC.